This T cell receptor beta chain was found in a study of T cell responses to AZD1222 COVID-19 vaccine (dated by TCRdb to 2020 to 2022). The study in broad terms: AZD1222 recipients given second doses at about 4 weeks or at about 12 weeks were pooled, since spike-specific TCR depth and breadth were not found to differ between the two schedules. Trial participants were enrolled into age subgroups of 18-55, 56-69 and 70-plus years, which contained approximately 150, 30 and 60 TCR-sequenced participants, respectively. TCR sequencing was performed for about 250 trial participants, of whom around 200 were given two doses of AZD1222 and about 25 were given two doses of MenACWY control vaccine.

The paper as a whole reports these results and caveats: Epitopes outside the regions mutated in the B.1.351 and B.1.1.7 variants were reportedly recognized by nearly half of the unique spike-specific TCRs. Conclusions about previously exposed vaccinees are limited, since just a handful of AZD1222 recipients were seropositive for SARS-CoV-2 at baseline. Because no samples from the day 14 peak response were available, repertoires could be characterized only after the peak T cell response. CD4 TCRs associated with the vaccine covered the entire spike protein, and the dominant responses were in regions 160-218 and 743-854. After two AZD1222 doses, spike-specific TCR breadth and depth were significantly higher than at day 0 and than in MenACWY recipients. Most participants were white British and females outnumbered males, and the authors suggested that clonal diversity may have been underestimated. In the small 56-69-year group, the increase in depth fell short of significance, most likely because of low power.

The CDR3 starts with the cysteine, ends with the phenylalanine, and has 18 residues. Only the CDR3 DNA is retained, 54 bases long and in frame from the first base. The germline V gene sets CDR1 to SGHRS and CDR2 to YFSETQ. The junction shows trimming of 0 bases on V and 3 bases on J, and the gene matches do not reach 10 bases of it. The sample's time point label is to be understood as: baseline before first vaccination. Vaccinee samples were obtained from the UK trials COV001 and COV002, which included a single-blind randomized controlled phase 2/3 trial of AZD1222 (ChAdOx1 nCoV-19) in healthy adults. Trial participant PBMC samples were collected at day 0 and day 28 after the second dose for TCRbeta chain sequencing. This clone came up once. Its specific antigen is unknown. No much larger clone is present one base from it, and per-base qualities are unavailable. The CDR3 regions of human TCRbeta chains were analyzed by immunosequencing. The authors' pipeline ran thus. Repertoire TCRs were checked for matches against a reference library of SARS-CoV-2-specific TCRs that had been generated using the MIRA antigen-specificity platform. Breadth was defined as the fraction of unique TCRs that were SARS-CoV-2-associated. Depth was defined as the fraction of total T cells that were SARS-CoV-2-associated. Each spike-specific TCR was assigned to its reactive spike region and to a CD4 or CD8 class using the MIRA data. Log10-transformed breadth and depth values were compared by one-way ANOVA with Sidak's multiple comparisons tests. Held by TCRdb, this immuneACCESS table contains in-frame sequences only and omits some clones. Under half of the omission traces to an unresolved V gene where checked; the cause of the rest is unknown. V, J and clone size were drawn from that table, and D and trimming were deduced from the DNA. The sample includes roughly 100,000 clones, with about four fifths observed a single time. The top ten clonotypes cover about 18% of the sample.

The sample here was peripheral blood, taken on day 0 of AZD1222 vaccination. The chain uses TRBV5-1 and TRBJ2-3, with TRBD2 matching 10 junction bases. This sequence originates from an adult in good health. The CDR3 in this case is CASSLGPLAGGVTDTQYF. The DNA sequence is given as TGCGCCAGCAGCTTGGGGCCTTTAGCGGGAGGCGTTACAGATACGCAGTATTTT.